Shown below are 14 T cell receptor beta chains from a single sample sequenced in a study of blood T cell repertoires in COVID-19. Clones were sequenced by immunoSEQ multiplex PCR, and TCRdb holds only the in-frame ones, with some missing. The table lists more than 250,000 clones, about 85% of them singletons. The sample was PBMCs or T cells enriched from blood (not recorded which). Receptor source: a woman aged 25-40 years who had recovered from COVID-19.

This rearrangement joins TRBV30 to TRBJ2-5; D possibly corresponds to TRBD2 (6 bases). The germline V gene encodes CDR1 GTSNPN and CDR2 SVGIG (reference sequence). Trimming cost V 0 bases and J 6 bases, with 11 bases left between them. The CDR3 consists of 13 residues. CDR3 region: CAWSVWGDQTQYF. DNA of the CDR3: TGTGCCTGGAGTGTATGGGGGGACCAGACCCAGTACTTC.

A few counts support this clone. The chain is built from TRBV5-1 and TRBJ2-1; D may be TRBD2 (6 bases). The CDR3 runs to 13 residues. Germline CDR1 is SGHRS and CDR2 is YFSETQ. V gave up 4 bases and J gave up 6 bases, with 11 bases separating them. The CDR3: CASSDAGFNEQFF. DNA for the CDR3: TGCGCCAGCAGCGACGCGGGATTCAATGAGCAGTTCTTC.

The rearrangement links TRBV19 to TRBJ1-5; D is perhaps TRBD1 (6 bases). The CDR3 is 14 residues long. Trimming took 10 bases from V and 3 from J, leaving 16 bases between them. Germline V gene lookup returns CDR1 LNHDA and CDR2 SQIVND (reference sequence). The CDR3: CATRTVTYNQPQHF. The CDR3 nucleotides read TGTGCCACTCGGACAGTAACTTACAATCAGCCCCAGCATTTT.

V gene TRBV9 combines with J gene TRBJ1-1; D gene uncertain. Trimming left V 1 base short and J 3 bases short, with 10 bases between. The CDR3 consists of 14 residues. Germline CDR1 is SGDLS and CDR2 is YYNGEE. The CDR3: CASSVRDSYTEAFF. The CDR3 bases are TGTGCCAGCAGCGTACGTGACTCATACACTGAAGCTTTCTTT.

V is TRBV19 and J is TRBJ2-2; D not certain. The CDR3 contains 12 residues. Trimming took 5 bases from V and 10 from J, leaving 11 bases between them. Germline V CDR1 and CDR2: LNHDA, SQIVND (reference sequence). The CDR3 is CASSAVSAELFF. The DNA for the CDR3 is TGTGCCAGTAGTGCAGTTTCTGCGGAGCTGTTTTTT.

The genes are TRBV13 and TRBJ1-6, with D unresolved. Trimming removed 2 bases at V and 7 bases at J, with 12 bases between. Germline CDR1 is PRHDT and CDR2 is FYEKMQ (reference sequence). CDR3 length equals 15 residues. The CDR3 loop reads CASSLLEAGNSPLHF. The CDR3 DNA sequence: TGTGCCAGCAGCTTATTGGAGGCTGGCAATTCACCCCTCCACTTT.

The chain employs TRBV27 and TRBJ2-2; D is unresolved. V lost 8 bases and J lost 7, with 14 bases in between. CDR1 MNHEY and CDR2 SMNVEV come from the germline V gene (reference sequence). The CDR3 spans 13 residues. In nucleotides, the CDR3 is TGTGCCAGCTCCCCCTCGCGTGACGGGGAGCTGTTTTTT. Its protein product is CASSPSRDGELFF.

V gene TRBV7-9 combines with J gene TRBJ1-4, with a possible D match to TRBD1 (6 bases). The length of the CDR3 is 14 residues. The germline V gene has CDR1 SEHNR and CDR2 FQNEAQ (reference sequence). Between the trimmed V and J ends, which lost 2 bases and 8 bases, there was a span of 12 bases. The CDR3, as DNA: TGTGCCAGCAGCTTACGGGACATAGGCGAAAAACTGTTTTTT. Protein product: CASSLRDIGEKLFF.

The chain couples TRBV10-2 to TRBJ2-2; 7 bases align to TRBD1. V shed 7 bases and J 4 bases; nucleotides not matched to a gene: 9. Germline assignment: CDR1 WSHSY and CDR2 SAAADI. The CDR3 spans 15 residues. The CDR3 sequence is CASKIDRVATGELFF. The DNA for the CDR3 is TGCGCCAGCAAGATAGACAGGGTCGCCACCGGGGAGCTGTTTTTT.

The chain employs TRBV5-1 and TRBJ1-2; D remains ambiguous. Germline assignment: CDR1 SGHRS and CDR2 YFSETQ. Deletions cut 0 bases from V and 0 bases from J, with 9 bases between. The CDR3 contains 15 residues. Here the CDR3 reads CASSLGHVANYGYTF. As DNA, the CDR3 is TGCGCCAGCAGCTTGGGACACGTCGCTAACTATGGCTACACCTTC.

This clone was observed a few times. The chain combines TRBV2 with TRBJ1-4; 8 nucleotides match TRBD1. Germline-derived CDR1 and CDR2 are SNHLY and FYNNEI. The junction had 8 bases not matched to a gene; V was cut back by 6 bases and J by 8 bases. CDR3 size: 14 residues. The CDR3 loop reads CASSDRGKGEKLFF. CDR3 DNA sequence: TGTGCCAGCAGCGACAGGGGCAAGGGGGAAAAACTGTTTTTT.

The chain couples TRBV4-2 to TRBJ1-2; D not resolved. Germline-derived CDR1 and CDR2 are LGHNA and YNFKEQ. V was trimmed by 4 bases and J by 0 bases, leaving 18 bases between them. This CDR3 region has 17 residues. The chain's CDR3 is CASSLPSGTDTNYGYTF. As DNA, the CDR3 is TGTGCCAGCAGCCTACCCTCGGGAACGGATACTAACTATGGCTACACCTTC.

The chain carries TRBV27 and TRBJ1-2; 9 nucleotides align to TRBD1. V was clipped by 2 bases and J by 4 bases; unmatched bases: 5. This CDR3 has 15 amino acids. The germline gives CDR1 MNHEY, CDR2 SMNVEV (reference sequence). Written as DNA, the CDR3 is TGTGCCAGCAGTTTAAGTGGGACAGGGATCTATGGCTACACCTTC. Translation: CASSLSGTGIYGYTF.

The gene calls are TRBV29-1 and TRBJ1-5; 7 bases are shared with TRBD1. V shed 4 bases and J 6 bases; nucleotides not matched to a gene: 9. Germline V gives CDR1 SQVTM, CDR2 ANQGSEA. This CDR3 is 14 amino acids long. The CDR3 coding sequence is TGCAGCGTTGGGGACAGTATGAGGGGTCAGCCCCAGCATTTT. As protein: CSVGDSMRGQPQHF.